These T cell receptor beta chains were read from a single sample in a study of T cell changes during pregnancy in multiple sclerosis. Clones were read by immunoSEQ multiplex PCR, and TCRdb kept only the in-frame ones, dropping some. This sample yields about 73,000 clones, of which 85% to 95% are seen a single time; less than 3.5% belongs to the top ten. The material sequenced was peripheral blood, taken in the third trimester of pregnancy. These receptors were taken from a female donor in good health, enrolled as a control in a pregnancy study. Each CDR3 is given with its conserved first and last residue. A D gene is named only where the DNA matches it firmly. Clone sizes are given selectively: once, few, many, or a class where the clone is expanded.

clone_size: few
j_call: TRBJ2-7
v_call: TRBV6-6
d_call: -
cdr3_aa: CASSAGIYEQYF
cdr3_nt: TGTGCCAGCAGCGCAGGGATCTACGAGCAGTACTTC

clone_size: once
j_call: TRBJ2-7
v_call: TRBV6-1
d_call: -
cdr3_aa: CASRTDTSYEQYF
cdr3_nt: TGTGCCAGCAGAACGGACACGTCCTACGAGCAGTACTTC

clone_size: once
j_call: TRBJ2-3
v_call: TRBV6-1
d_call: TRBD2
cdr3_aa: CASNFLSGGTDTQYF
cdr3_nt: TGTGCCAGCAACTTTCTTAGCGGGGGGACAGATACGCAGTATTTT

clone_size: -
j_call: TRBJ2-7
v_call: TRBV7-2
d_call: TRBD2
cdr3_aa: CASSLNRGGGRALDEQYF
cdr3_nt: TGTGCCAGCAGCTTAAATAGGGGAGGCGGGAGGGCCCTCGACGAGCAGTACTTC

clone_size: -
j_call: TRBJ2-7
v_call: TRBV19
d_call: TRBD2
cdr3_aa: CASKAQRGPGEQYF
cdr3_nt: TGTGCCAGTAAGGCACAGCGGGGGCCGGGAGAGCAGTACTTC

clone_size: -
j_call: TRBJ2-3
v_call: TRBV6-5
d_call: TRBD1
cdr3_aa: CASNRGGAVGDTQYF
cdr3_nt: TGTGCCAGCAATAGAGGGGGCGCAGTCGGAGATACGCAGTATTTT

clone_size: once
j_call: TRBJ1-1
v_call: TRBV6-5
d_call: -
cdr3_aa: CASSYGGLGVNTEAFF
cdr3_nt: TGTGCCAGCAGTTACGGAGGGTTAGGTGTGAACACTGAAGCTTTCTTT

clone_size: -
j_call: TRBJ1-5
v_call: TRBV28
d_call: -
cdr3_aa: CASSLFSGFRNQPQHF
cdr3_nt: TGTGCCAGCAGTTTATTCTCAGGGTTTCGCAATCAGCCCCAGCATTTT

clone_size: -
j_call: TRBJ2-3
v_call: TRBV29-1
d_call: TRBD2
cdr3_aa: CSVSGGAGNTDTQYF
cdr3_nt: TGCAGCGTTAGCGGGGGGGCGGGTAACACAGATACGCAGTATTTT

clone_size: -
j_call: TRBJ2-1
v_call: TRBV11-3
d_call: -
cdr3_aa: CASSYSGYNEQFF
cdr3_nt: TGTGCCAGCAGCTACAGCGGGTACAATGAGCAGTTCTTC

clone_size: -
j_call: TRBJ1-5
v_call: TRBV7-2
d_call: TRBD1
cdr3_aa: CASSFSGGGNQPQHF
cdr3_nt: TGTGCCAGCAGCTTCTCAGGGGGAGGCAATCAGCCCCAGCATTTT

clone_size: once
j_call: TRBJ1-5
v_call: TRBV6-4
d_call: -
cdr3_aa: CASSDSSWGQPQHF
cdr3_nt: TGTGCCAGCAGTGACTCCTCTTGGGGCCAGCCCCAGCATTTT

clone_size: -
j_call: TRBJ2-5
v_call: TRBV5-1
d_call: -
cdr3_aa: CASSQNAQGEETQYF
cdr3_nt: TGCGCCAGCAGCCAAAACGCACAGGGAGAAGAGACCCAGTACTTC

clone_size: few
j_call: TRBJ1-1
v_call: TRBV7-8
d_call: TRBD1
cdr3_aa: CASSLAGQGTEAFF
cdr3_nt: TGTGCCAGCAGCTTAGCCGGACAGGGGACTGAAGCTTTCTTT

clone_size: -
j_call: TRBJ1-2
v_call: TRBV4-1
d_call: -
cdr3_aa: CASSLENRGPLDYGYTF
cdr3_nt: TGCGCCAGCAGCCTCGAAAATAGGGGTCCCCTAGACTATGGCTACACCTTC

clone_size: -
j_call: TRBJ1-2
v_call: TRBV28
d_call: -
cdr3_aa: CASSLQGDGYTF
cdr3_nt: TGTGCCAGCAGTCTACAGGGTGACGGCTACACCTTC

clone_size: -
j_call: TRBJ2-7
v_call: TRBV5-1
d_call: -
cdr3_aa: CASSLLASSYEQYF
cdr3_nt: TGCGCCAGCAGCTTGTTGGCCAGCTCCTACGAGCAGTACTTC

clone_size: -
j_call: TRBJ2-1
v_call: TRBV4-1
d_call: TRBD2
cdr3_aa: CASSRYPSGGGNEQFF
cdr3_nt: TGCGCCAGCTCCCGCTATCCTAGCGGGGGGGGAAATGAGCAGTTCTTC

clone_size: once
j_call: TRBJ2-2
v_call: TRBV10-2
d_call: TRBD2
cdr3_aa: CASIGGYTGELFF
cdr3_nt: TGCGCCAGCATCGGGGGGTACACCGGGGAGCTGTTTTTT

clone_size: -
j_call: TRBJ1-6
v_call: TRBV28
d_call: -
cdr3_aa: CASSSSSYSPLHF
cdr3_nt: TGTGCCAGCAGTTCGTCGTCCTATTCACCCCTCCACTTT

clone_size: -
j_call: TRBJ2-7
v_call: TRBV19
d_call: TRBD2
cdr3_aa: CASSRGGVNEQYF
cdr3_nt: TGTGCCAGTAGTCGGGGGGGGGTAAACGAGCAGTACTTC

clone_size: -
j_call: TRBJ1-2
v_call: TRBV5-6
d_call: -
cdr3_aa: CASSLFAGALNYGYTF
cdr3_nt: TGTGCCAGCAGCTTGTTTGCAGGGGCGCTTAACTATGGCTACACCTTC

clone_size: once
j_call: TRBJ2-3
v_call: TRBV29-1
d_call: -
cdr3_aa: CSTKATDTQYF
cdr3_nt: TGCAGCACCAAAGCCACAGATACGCAGTATTTT